Shown below are 4 T cell receptor beta chains from a single sample sequenced in a study of blood T cell repertoires in COVID-19. Only in-frame clones appear in the TCRdb table, and some are missing; sequencing was by immunoSEQ multiplex PCR. The repertoire includes some 370,000 clones, around 90% of them detected once, and around 1.3% sits in the top ten. The sample taken for sequencing was peripheral blood. Receptors originate from a man aged 40-50 years with acute or convalescent COVID-19.

The chain joins TRBV5-1 to TRBJ2-1; 9 nucleotides match TRBD2. The germline V gene has CDR1 SGHRS and CDR2 YFSETQ. Trimming cost V 4 bases and J 1 base; bases outside gene matches: 3. This CDR3 has 15 residues. In nucleotides, the CDR3 is TGCGCCAGCAGCCCCCTAGCGGGGTCCTACAATGAGCAGTTCTTC. Translating gives CASSPLAGSYNEQFF.

This clone was recorded at least ten times. This sequence joins TRBV28 and TRBJ2-7; D uncertain. V was cut by 2 bases and J by 3 bases, with 8 bases left in between. Germline CDR1 MDHEN, CDR2 SYDVKM. The CDR3 runs to 13 residues. CDR3: CASSLGRYYEQYF. The CDR3, as DNA: TGTGCCAGCAGTTTAGGCAGGTACTACGAGCAGTACTTC.

This clone came up once. The chain combines TRBV7-2 with TRBJ2-3, with D uncertain. Germline CDR1 is SGHTA and CDR2 is FQGNSA. This CDR3 has 13 amino acids. V was clipped by 0 bases and J by 11 bases, with 12 bases between them. CDR3 sequence: CASSLALAGRQYF. CDR3 sequence (DNA): TGTGCCAGCAGCTTAGCGCTGGCAGGCCGGCAGTATTTT.

Worth noting for this clone: This specimen includes other DNA sequences encoding the same CDR3. The genes are TRBV7-3 and TRBJ2-2; no reliable D call. Germline V gene lookup returns CDR1 SGHTA and CDR2 FQGTGA. The CDR3 length is 13 residues. V was shortened by 5 bases and J by 4 bases, with 8 bases between the two germline ends. This chain's CDR3 is CASSPTGTGELFF. The DNA for the CDR3 is TGTGCCAGCAGCCCCACGGGCACCGGGGAGCTGTTTTTT.